This T cell receptor beta chain was sequenced for a study of cytomegalovirus exposure and HLA in healthy donors. In the study overall: Among 150 million to 200 million T cells, an earlier analysis found about 110 million unique TCR beta sequences. Study results and caveats: The study put 150 to 200 TCR beta chains on its list as cytomegalovirus-associated. Later analysis showed TCR association rates varying by HLA locus, highest for DRB1 and lowest for HLA-C.

Donors were nominally healthy when sampled, though unrecorded immune exposures were likely. As for this clone: Its cognate antigen is unknown.

PCR involved 60 Vbeta and 13 Jbeta primers. The protocol was immunoSEQ multiplex PCR, while the TCRdb copy is restricted to in-frame clones and leaves out a portion. The profile shows 99,000 or so clones, roughly 80% of them singletons. Germline lookup yields CDR1 SGDLS and CDR2 YYNGEE. V lost 3 bases to trimming and J lost 5 bases; unmatched junction nucleotides: 5. The CDR3 loop spans 16 amino acids. The genes are TRBV9 and TRBJ2-3; 14 bases agree with TRBD2. Sequenced: PBMCs. This sequence was found in a man younger than 40 in good health and CMV-seropositive. CDR3 in DNA: TGTGCCAGCAGCGGCCGACTAGCGGGGGGGCAAGATACGCAGTATTTT. Its protein is CASSGRLAGGQDTQYF.